This TCR beta chain was captured in a study of blood T cell repertoires in COVID-19. Germline V lookup: CDR1 MNHEY, CDR2 SVGAGI. Trimming cost V 6 bases and J 0 bases, with 10 bases left between them. The CDR3 has 14 residues. In the authors' workflow: Amplification of reference gene primers provided the estimated nucleated cell counts. Using immunoSEQ multiplex PCR, the repertoire was profiled, and TCRdb retains in-frame clones only, with some absent. That table is the source of V, J and clone size, and D and trimming were worked out from the DNA. This sample has around 75,000 clones; about 89% occur once, and the top ten carry around 0.58%.

The TCR originated in a man aged 55 to 69 with acute or convalescent COVID-19. Sequencing was performed on peripheral blood. The chain is built from TRBV6-5 and TRBJ2-3, with D possibly being TRBD1 (6 bases). CDR3 sequence reads: CASSTRGSTDTQYF. CDR3 bases: TGTGCCAGCAGCACCAGGGGTAGCACAGATACGCAGTATTTT.